This paragraph covers one TCR beta chain sequence. As yet, its antigen is unknown. Vbeta (60) and Jbeta (13) primers were used in the PCR. The table came from immunoSEQ multiplex PCR; TCRdb's copy has only in-frame clones and leaves some out. The data show 200,000 or so clones, roughly 84% seen once. These data come from a study of cytomegalovirus exposure and HLA in healthy donors. Study-level information: From HLA-typed donors, an early data release held tens of millions of unique TCRs. The study's findings and limits: The study had only CMV serostatus as immune exposure information. When analyzed later, a missense DCLRE1C variant was found to be linked to TCR beta V- and J-gene trimming. Some V segments, including TRBV6-2 and TRBV6-3, were excluded as indistinguishable.

Between the trimmed V and J ends, which lost 8 bases and 4 bases, there was a span of 9 bases. Per germline, CDR1 MDHEN and CDR2 SYDVKM. The CDR3 covers 11 residues. This clonotype was obtained from a boy younger than 18 in good health and CMV-seronegative. The V gene is TRBV28, the J gene TRBJ2-7, with D possibly matching TRBD2 (6 bases). The sample was PBMCs. This chain's CDR3 is CASDAGYEQYF. The CDR3 DNA is TGTGCCAGCGACGCGGGGTACGAGCAGTACTTC.